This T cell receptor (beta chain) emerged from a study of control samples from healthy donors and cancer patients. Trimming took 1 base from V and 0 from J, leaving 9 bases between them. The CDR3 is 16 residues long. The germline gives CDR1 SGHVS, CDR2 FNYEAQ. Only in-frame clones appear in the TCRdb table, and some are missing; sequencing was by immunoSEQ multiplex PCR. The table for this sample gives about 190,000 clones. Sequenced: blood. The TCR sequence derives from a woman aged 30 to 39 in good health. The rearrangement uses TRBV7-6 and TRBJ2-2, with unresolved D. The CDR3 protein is CASSLGADTNTGELFF. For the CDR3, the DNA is TGTGCCAGCAGCTTAGGGGCGGATACGAACACCGGGGAGCTGTTTTTT.